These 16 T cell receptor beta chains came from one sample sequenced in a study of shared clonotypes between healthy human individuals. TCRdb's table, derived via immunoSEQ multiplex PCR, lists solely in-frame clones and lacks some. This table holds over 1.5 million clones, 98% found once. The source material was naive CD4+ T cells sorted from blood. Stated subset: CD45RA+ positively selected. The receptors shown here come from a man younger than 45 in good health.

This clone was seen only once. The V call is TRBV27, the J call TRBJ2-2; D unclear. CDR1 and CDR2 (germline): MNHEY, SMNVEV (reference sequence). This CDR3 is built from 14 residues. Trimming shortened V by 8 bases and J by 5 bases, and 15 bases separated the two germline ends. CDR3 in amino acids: CASCPRVRTGELFF. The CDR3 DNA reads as TGTGCCAGCTGCCCTCGCGTAAGGACCGGGGAGCTGTTTTTT.

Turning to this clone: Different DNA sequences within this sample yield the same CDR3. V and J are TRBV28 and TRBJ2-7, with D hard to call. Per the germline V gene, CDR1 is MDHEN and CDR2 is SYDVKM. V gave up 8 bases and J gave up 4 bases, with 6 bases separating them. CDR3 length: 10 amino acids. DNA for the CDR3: TGTGCCAGCGGTCTATACGAGCAGTACTTC. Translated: CASGLYEQYF. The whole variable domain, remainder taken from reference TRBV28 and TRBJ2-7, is DVKVTQSSRYLVKRTGEKVFLECVQDMDHENMFWYRQDPGLGLRLIYFSYDVKMKEKGDIPEGYSVSREKKERFSLILESASTNQTSMYLCASGLYEQYFGPGTRLTVT.

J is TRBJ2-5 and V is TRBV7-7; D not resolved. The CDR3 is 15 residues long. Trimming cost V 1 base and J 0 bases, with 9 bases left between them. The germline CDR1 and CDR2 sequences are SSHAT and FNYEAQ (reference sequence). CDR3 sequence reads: CASSLGVSHQETQYF. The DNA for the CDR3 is TGTGCCAGCAGCTTAGGCGTCAGCCACCAAGAGACCCAGTACTTC.

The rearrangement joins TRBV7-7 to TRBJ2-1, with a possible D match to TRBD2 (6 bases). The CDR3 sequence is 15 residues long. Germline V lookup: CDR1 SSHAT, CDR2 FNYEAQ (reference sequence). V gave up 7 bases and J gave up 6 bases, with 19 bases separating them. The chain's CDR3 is CASTPLLGRANEQFF. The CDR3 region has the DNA TGTGCCAGCACCCCCTTACTCGGGAGAGCCAATGAGCAGTTCTTC.

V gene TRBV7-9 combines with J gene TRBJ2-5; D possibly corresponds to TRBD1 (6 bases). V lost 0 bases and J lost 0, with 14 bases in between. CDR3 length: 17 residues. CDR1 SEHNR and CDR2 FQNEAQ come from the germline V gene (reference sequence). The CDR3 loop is CASSLAGRGGHQETQYF. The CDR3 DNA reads TGTGCCAGCAGCTTAGCCGGCAGGGGTGGGCACCAAGAGACCCAGTACTTC.

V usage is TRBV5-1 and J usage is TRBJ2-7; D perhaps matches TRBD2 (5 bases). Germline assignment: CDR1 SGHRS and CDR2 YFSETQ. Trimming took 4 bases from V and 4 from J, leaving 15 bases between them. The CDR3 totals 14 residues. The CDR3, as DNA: TGCGCCAGCAGCCAGAGCGGAACGCCATACGAGCAGTACTTC. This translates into CASSQSGTPYEQYF. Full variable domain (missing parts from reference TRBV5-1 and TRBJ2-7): KAGVTQTPRYLIKTRGQQVTLSCSPISGHRSVSWYQQTPGQGLQFLFEYFSETQRNKGNFPGRFSGRQFSNSRSEMNVSTLELGDSALYLCASSQSGTPYEQYFGPGTRLTVT.

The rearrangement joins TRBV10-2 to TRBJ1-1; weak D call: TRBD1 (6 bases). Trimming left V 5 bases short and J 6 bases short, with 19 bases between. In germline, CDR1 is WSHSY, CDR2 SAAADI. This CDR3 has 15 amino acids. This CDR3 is CASSPLGQTKAEAFF. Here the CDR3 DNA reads TGCGCCAGCAGTCCACTCGGACAGACGAAGGCTGAAGCTTTCTTT.

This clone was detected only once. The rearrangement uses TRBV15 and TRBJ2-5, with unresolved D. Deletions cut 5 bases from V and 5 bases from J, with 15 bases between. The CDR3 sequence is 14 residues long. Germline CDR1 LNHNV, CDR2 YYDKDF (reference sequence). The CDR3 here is CATSYEPASETQYF. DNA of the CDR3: TGTGCCACCAGCTATGAGCCAGCCTCGGAGACCCAGTACTTC.

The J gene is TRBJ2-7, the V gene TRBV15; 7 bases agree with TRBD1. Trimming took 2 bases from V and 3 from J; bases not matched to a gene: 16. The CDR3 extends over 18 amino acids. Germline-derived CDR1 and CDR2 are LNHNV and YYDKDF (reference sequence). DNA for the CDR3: TGTGCCACCAGCAGACGACAGGGAATCCGCAGGGTGGACTACGAGCAGTACTTC. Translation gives CATSRRQGIRRVDYEQYF.

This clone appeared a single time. CDR3: CASRRTDKAYEQYF. For the CDR3, the DNA is TGTGCCAGCAGACGGACAGATAAGGCTTACGAGCAGTACTTC. The chain joins TRBV5-4 to TRBJ2-7, with D possibly TRBD1 on 6 matching bases. Per the germline V gene, CDR1 is SGHNT and CDR2 is YYREEE (reference sequence). This CDR3 contains 14 residues. V gave up 5 bases and J gave up 4 bases, with 16 bases separating them. Supplemented by reference TRBV5-4 and TRBJ2-7, the full variable domain reads ETGVTQSPTHLIKTRGQQVTLRCSSQSGHNTVSWYQQALGQGPQFIFQYYREEENGRGNFPPRFSGLQFPNYSSELNVNALELDDSALYLCASRRTDKAYEQYFGPGTRLTVT.

The CDR3 spells CASSLGAGAGGPGEQFF. CDR3 nucleotides: TGCGCCAGCAGCTTGGGTGCAGGAGCGGGAGGGCCCGGGGAGCAGTTCTTC. The genes are TRBV5-1 and TRBJ2-1; 10 nucleotides line up with TRBD2. The germline CDR1 and CDR2 sequences are SGHRS and YFSETQ. V lost 0 bases, J lost 10 bases, and 13 bases stayed unmatched. The CDR3 sequence is 17 residues long.

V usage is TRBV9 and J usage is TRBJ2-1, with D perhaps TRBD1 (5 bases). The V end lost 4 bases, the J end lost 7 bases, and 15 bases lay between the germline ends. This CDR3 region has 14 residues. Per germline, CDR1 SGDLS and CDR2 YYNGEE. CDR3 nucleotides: TGTGCCAGCAGCAAGCTAGTGGGGCAGAATGAGCAGTTCTTC. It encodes CASSKLVGQNEQFF.

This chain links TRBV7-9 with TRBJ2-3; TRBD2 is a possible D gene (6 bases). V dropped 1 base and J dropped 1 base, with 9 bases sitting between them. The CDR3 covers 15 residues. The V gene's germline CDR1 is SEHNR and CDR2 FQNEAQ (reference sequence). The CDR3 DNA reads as TGTGCCAGCAGCTTAGGGAGGGCTGGCACAGATACGCAGTATTTT. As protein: CASSLGRAGTDTQYF.

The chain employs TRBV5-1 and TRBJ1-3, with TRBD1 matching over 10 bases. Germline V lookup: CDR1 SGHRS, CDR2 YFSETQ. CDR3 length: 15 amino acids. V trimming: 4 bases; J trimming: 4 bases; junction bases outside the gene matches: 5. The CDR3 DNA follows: TGCGCCAGCAGCAGGGGACAGGGGTCCGGAAACACCATATATTTT. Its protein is CASSRGQGSGNTIYF. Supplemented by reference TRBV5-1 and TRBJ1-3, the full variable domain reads KAGVTQTPRYLIKTRGQQVTLSCSPISGHRSVSWYQQTPGQGLQFLFEYFSETQRNKGNFPGRFSGRQFSNSRSEMNVSTLELGDSALYLCASSRGQGSGNTIYFGEGSWLTVV.

CDR3 sequence: CASSLAWGSGELFF. In DNA, the CDR3 is TGCGCCAGCAGCTTGGCCTGGGGATCCGGGGAGCTGTTTTTT. The chain has TRBV5-1 and TRBJ2-2; no definite D call. Trimming cost V 0 bases and J 6 bases, with 9 bases left between them. Germline loops: CDR1 SGHRS, CDR2 YFSETQ. The CDR3 is made up of 14 amino acids.

CDR3 loop: CASSFGLADTYEQYF. CDR3 in DNA: TGTGCCAGCAGCTTTGGACTAGCGGACACCTACGAGCAGTACTTC. This sequence joins TRBV7-2 and TRBJ2-7, with 10 bases identical to TRBD2. J was trimmed by 2 bases and V by 3 bases; bases with no gene match: 4. The CDR3 sequence is 15 residues long. Per the germline V gene, CDR1 is SGHTA and CDR2 is FQGNSA.